This TCR beta chain was captured in a study of early T cells in non-severe SARS-CoV-2 infection. This clonotype has just a few counts. One entry per CDR3 protein, called by TCRdb with MiXCR from the 5' RACE reads. The table lists approximately 70,000 distinct CDR3 sequences, roughly a tenth of them singletons. The CDR3 is 13 residues long. V lost 5 bases and J lost 7; bases outside the gene matches: 7. The V gene's germline CDR1 is DFQATT and CDR2 SNEGSKA (reference sequence). J is TRBJ1-5 and V is TRBV20-1; 8 nucleotides align to TRBD1. The clonotype originates from an adult who was a healthcare worker with PCR-confirmed SARS-CoV-2 infection or an uninfected control (not recorded which). The specimen was whole blood, collected at baseline. The CDR3 loop is CSAWTGFRQPQHF. CDR3 coding DNA: TGCAGTGCTTGGACAGGGTTCCGGCAGCCCCAGCATTTT.